These 25 T cell receptor beta chains were all obtained from the same sample, sequenced in a study of response to subunit inactivated influenza vaccine. MiXCR was run by TCRdb on the RT-PCR reads, yielding one entry per CDR3 protein. The sample lists more than 450,000 distinct CDR3 sequences, 6% to 9% seen once, with over 10% in the top ten. This material consisted of PBMCs from blood, taken less than 30 months after vaccination. The receptors shown here come from a man between 45 and 75 years old who received an inactivated influenza vaccine.

Regarding this clonotype: This sequence may be a read error, since a much larger clone differs from it by one base. The chain combines TRBV2 with TRBJ2-7, with D tentatively TRBD2 (5 bases). The CDR3 runs 12 residues. CDR1 and CDR2 from the germline V gene are SNHLY and FYNNEI. V shed 6 bases and J shed 4 bases, with 10 bases lying between them. The CDR3 DNA follows: TGTGCCAGCAGCTGGACTCAGTACGAGCAGTACTTC. Its translation is CASSWTQYEQYF.

CDR3 residues: CASSRALGLVGTDTQYF. The CDR3 DNA follows: TGTGCCAGCAGCCGGGCCCTGGGACTAGTCGGCACAGATACGCAGTATTTT. The chain uses TRBV12-3 or TRBV12-4 and TRBJ2-3; 8 nucleotides match TRBD2. The CDR3 has 17 residues. J was trimmed by 1 base and V by 6 bases; bases with no gene match: 12.

This clonotype has a count of ten or more. The chain recombines TRBV11-2 with TRBJ2-3; D is possibly TRBD1 (5 bases). The germline V gene has CDR1 SGHAT and CDR2 FQNNGV. The CDR3 totals 21 residues. The V gene lost 1 base and the J gene lost 0 bases, with 26 bases spanning the gap. The CDR3 sequence: CASSLVGVWGSTSSSTDTQYF. DNA for the CDR3: TGTGCCAGCAGCTTAGTTGGGGTCTGGGGCTCGACGTCTTCTAGCACAGATACGCAGTATTTT.

This clonotype was counted between two and nine times. The CDR3 nucleotides are TGTGCCAGCAGTTTTACCACCGGGACAGGGGGCGAGCAGTACTTC. Its translation is CASSFTTGTGGEQYF. The chain employs TRBV27 and TRBJ2-7, with 11 bases aligning to TRBD1. Per germline, CDR1 MNHEY and CDR2 SMNVEV (reference sequence). Unmatched junction bases numbered 7, after V lost 3 bases and J lost 6 bases. The CDR3 extends over 15 amino acids.

The chain is built from TRBV20-1 and TRBJ2-7, with D maybe TRBD2 (6 bases). Germline lookup yields CDR1 DFQATT and CDR2 SNEGSKA (reference sequence). V was trimmed by 0 bases and J by 3 bases, leaving 12 bases between them. The CDR3 is 14 amino acids. CDR3 nucleotides: TGCAGTGCTAGAGAACCAGGGAGGCGCTACGAGCAGTACTTC. It translates to CSAREPGRRYEQYF.

This chain connects TRBV2 to TRBJ2-5; 16 positions match TRBD2. CDR3 length: 19 residues. V was pared by 4 bases and J by 1 base, with 9 bases of the junction left unmatched. Germline V lookup: CDR1 SNHLY, CDR2 FYNNEI. For the CDR3, the DNA is TGTGCCAGCAGTGGAGGGACTAGCGGGAGGGCCCGTTTCCAAGAGACCCAGTACTTC. Its protein product is CASSGGTSGRARFQETQYF.

The chain links TRBV4-1 to TRBJ1-1, with 8 bases identical to TRBD1. The ends lost 0 bases at V and 5 bases at J; junction bases unmatched: 5. Germline CDR1 MGHRA, CDR2 YSYEKL. CDR3 length: 15 amino acids. The CDR3 DNA reads TGCGCCAGCAGCCAAGAGGACAGGGTCTTGACTGAAGCTTTCTTT. It specifies CASSQEDRVLTEAFF.

This clonotype showed up just a few times. J is TRBJ1-5 and V is TRBV6-2 or TRBV6-3; 7 bases line up with TRBD1. Germline lookup yields CDR1 MNHEY and CDR2 SVGEGT. Unmatched junction bases numbered 5, after V lost 3 bases and J lost 3 bases. The CDR3 contains 15 residues. The CDR3 DNA reads as TGTGCCAGCAGTTATCGGGACAGCTTCAATCAGCCCCAGCATTTT. Translating gives CASSYRDSFNQPQHF.

CDR3 bases: TGTGCCAGCAGCTTAGTGGGGCGGGGGATCGGCAATCAGCCCCAGCATTTT. Amino acids: CASSLVGRGIGNQPQHF. The rearrangement joins TRBV7-4 to TRBJ1-5; TRBD1 is a possible D gene (5 bases). V lost 1 base to trimming and J lost 2 bases, with 15 bases between them. CDR1 is SGHVT and CDR2 is SQSDAQ in the germline V gene. There are 17 residues in the CDR3. Variable domain in full (rest from reference TRBV7-4 and TRBJ1-5): GAGVSQSPRYKVAKRGRDVALRCDSISGHVTLYWYRQTLGQGSEVLTYSQSDAQRDKSGRPSGRFSAERPERSVSTLKIQRTEQGDSAVYLCASSLVGRGIGNQPQHFGDGTRLSIL.

The table lists this clonotype with many counts. The genes are TRBV5-1 and TRBJ2-4; 9 positions agree with TRBD2. The germline CDR1 and CDR2 sequences are SGHRS and YFSETQ. The V gene end was trimmed by 7 bases and the J gene end by 8 bases; junction bases not matched to a gene: 7. This CDR3 spans 13 amino acids. The CDR3 DNA follows: TGCGCCAGCGGGACTAGCAATAGAGACATTCAGTACTTC. It encodes CASGTSNRDIQYF.

This clonotype has a count of ten or more. This chain uses TRBV29-1 with TRBJ2-4; TRBD1 might be the D (6 bases). The CDR3 sequence is 15 residues long. The germline CDR1 and CDR2 sequences are SQVTM and ANQGSEA. The germline V and J ends were trimmed by 2 bases and 1 base, with 12 bases remaining between them. This chain's CDR3 is CSVESGGPAKNIQYF. The CDR3 DNA is TGCAGCGTTGAATCTGGGGGCCCTGCCAAAAACATTCAGTACTTC.

This clonotype has ten or more counts. V gene TRBV5-1 combines with J gene TRBJ2-5, with 10 bases matching TRBD1. This CDR3 has 14 residues. With V trimmed by 4 bases and J by 6 bases, 6 bases remained unmatched. Germline V gives CDR1 SGHRS, CDR2 YFSETQ. The CDR3 loop reads CASSPGQGRKTQYF. In nucleotides, the CDR3 is TGCGCCAGCAGCCCGGGACAGGGGAGAAAGACCCAGTACTTC.

As regards this clonotype: The missing conserved phenylalanine or tryptophan at the end of this CDR3 makes a read error likely. J is TRBJ1-6 and V is TRBV20-1; D is possibly TRBD1 (5 bases). CDR3 size: 17 residues. Germline V lookup: CDR1 DFQATT, CDR2 SNEGSKA (reference sequence). The V end was cut by 0 bases, the J end by 7 bases, with 19 bases between. CDR3 nucleotide sequence: TGCAGTGCTAGAGATCTCAGGACACACGGCGGCAATTCACCCCTCCACCTT. It yields the protein CSARDLRTHGGNSPLHL.

This clonotype came up many times. The chain carries TRBV4-2 and TRBJ2-2, with TRBD2 as a possible D gene (6 bases). The length of the CDR3 is 15 residues. V was shortened by 3 bases and J by 4 bases, with 12 bases between the two germline ends. Germline-derived CDR1 and CDR2 are LGHNA and YNFKEQ. For the CDR3, the DNA is TGTGCCAGCAGCCACGAGCGGGTTTCCACCGGGGAGCTGTTTTTT. This gives the protein CASSHERVSTGELFF.

The table lists this clonotype with a few counts. The gene calls are TRBV6-4 and TRBJ2-3; D call uncertain. CDR1 and CDR2 (germline): MRHNA, SNTAGT. The CDR3 has 14 residues. V shed 0 bases and J shed 3 bases, with 7 bases lying between them. CDR3 sequence reads: CASSDSFSTDTQYF. The CDR3 DNA reads as TGTGCCAGCAGTGACTCGTTCTCTACAGATACGCAGTATTTT.

V and J are TRBV7-2 and TRBJ2-1; D possibly corresponds to TRBD2 (6 bases). Germline-derived CDR1 and CDR2 are SGHTA and FQGNSA. The CDR3 length is 14 residues. V dropped 7 bases and J dropped 0 bases, with 10 bases sitting between them. The CDR3 sequence is CASTAGPSYNEQFF. The DNA for the CDR3 is TGTGCCAGCACTGCGGGACCCTCCTACAATGAGCAGTTCTTC.

The chain employs TRBV29-1 and TRBJ1-2; perhaps TRBD1 as D (6 bases). CDR3 length: 10 residues. The V gene lost 4 bases and the J gene lost 7 bases, with 7 bases spanning the gap. CDR1 and CDR2 from the germline V gene are SQVTM and ANQGSEA. CDR3 DNA sequence: TGCAGCGTTGGGGGGGCTGGCTACACCTTC. It encodes CSVGGAGYTF.

The table lists this clonotype with a few counts. V is TRBV20-1 and J is TRBJ1-5; the D is unclear. CDR1 is DFQATT, CDR2 SNEGSKA, per germline (reference sequence). The ends were cut back, 1 base at V and 7 bases at J, with 14 bases in the middle. The CDR3 spans 14 residues. CDR3 sequence reads: CSARGTHTNQPQHF. The CDR3 DNA sequence: TGCAGTGCTAGAGGGACCCATACGAACCAGCCCCAGCATTTT.

The chain couples TRBV20-1 to TRBJ2-3, with TRBD2 identical over 8 bases. In germline, CDR1 is DFQATT, CDR2 SNEGSKA (reference sequence). V dropped 3 bases and J dropped 1; count of bases not matched to a gene: 9. CDR3 length: 16 amino acids. CDR3 residues: CSASPSGGPGTDTQYF. CDR3 bases: TGCAGTGCTAGCCCAAGCGGGGGCCCGGGCACAGATACGCAGTATTTT.

In this sample, this clonotype turned up a few times. This chain connects TRBV20-1 to TRBJ2-1; D unresolved. There are 13 residues in the CDR3. V lost 2 bases and J lost 9, with 14 bases in between. The germline CDR1 and CDR2 sequences are DFQATT and SNEGSKA (reference sequence). The CDR3 bases are TGCAGTGCTAGACCGTCTCTAGTTTCTGAGCAGTTCTTC. Amino acid sequence: CSARPSLVSEQFF.

The V gene is TRBV7-9, the J gene TRBJ2-3; D tentatively fits TRBD1 or TRBD2 (6 bases each). V shed 2 bases and J shed 8 bases, with 14 bases lying between them. The CDR3 consists of 14 residues. Per germline, CDR1 SEHNR and CDR2 FQNEAQ (reference sequence). The CDR3 here is CASSLIQQGGTQYF. The CDR3 nucleotides are TGTGCCAGCAGCTTAATACAACAGGGAGGTACGCAGTATTTT.

V is TRBV2 and J is TRBJ2-7; D gene ambiguous. V lost 4 bases to trimming and J lost 6 bases, with 10 bases between them. CDR3 length: 12 amino acids. In germline, CDR1 is SNHLY, CDR2 FYNNEI. The CDR3 DNA sequence: TGTGCCAGCAGTGCCGATTTCGGCGAGCAGTACTTC. It yields the protein CASSADFGEQYF.

This clonotype was seen more than once but under ten times. The chain recombines TRBV20-1 with TRBJ1-4; 8 nucleotides match TRBD1. CDR1 DFQATT and CDR2 SNEGSKA come from the germline V gene (reference sequence). The trim removed 6 bases at V and 7 bases at J, leaving 7 bases unmatched. There are 13 residues in the CDR3. In DNA, the CDR3 is TGCAGTGCAAAGACAGGGGCGGGTGAAAAACTGTTTTTT. It encodes CSAKTGAGEKLFF.

The gene calls are TRBV30 and TRBJ1-4, with D perhaps TRBD1 (5 bases). Germline assignment: CDR1 GTSNPN and CDR2 SVGIG (reference sequence). This CDR3 has 15 amino acids. Trimming took off 3 bases at V and 11 bases at J, with 22 bases between the two ends. The CDR3 loop is CAWSPKGSDLGKLFF. Here the CDR3 DNA reads TGTGCCTGGAGCCCTAAGGGGAGCGATCTAGGGAAACTGTTTTTT.

The chain is built from TRBV5-1 and TRBJ2-7, with D hard to call. Germline-derived CDR1 and CDR2 are SGHRS and YFSETQ. There are 15 residues in the CDR3. V was clipped by 5 bases and J by 2 bases, with 17 bases between them. The CDR3 nucleotides are TGCGCCAGCAGGGAGATGACAAGACCAACCTACGAGCAGTACTTC. Translating gives CASREMTRPTYEQYF.